The present T cell receptor (beta chain) was sequenced within a study of T cell changes during pregnancy in multiple sclerosis. The germline CDR1 and CDR2 sequences are SGHTA and FQGNSA. V was clipped by 3 bases and J by 0 bases, with 17 bases between them. The CDR3 sequence is 17 residues long. Produced via immunoSEQ multiplex PCR; TCRdb's table is partial and in-frame only. The sample carries under 70,000 clones, around 91% recorded once. Source: peripheral blood, taken in the third trimester of pregnancy. The sequence derives from a female donor in good health, enrolled as a control in a pregnancy study. The chain links TRBV7-2 to TRBJ1-1; D may be TRBD1 (6 bases). CDR3 DNA sequence: TGTGCCAGCAGCTTGAGGGGGATAGGTTCCCTGAACACTGAAGCTTTCTTT. Amino acids: CASSLRGIGSLNTEAFF.